This TCR beta chain appears in the sequencing data of a study of monozygotic twins with inflammatory bowel disease. For this clonotype: The target antigen is unknown.

CDR3 size: 15 residues. The V gene's germline CDR1 is SGHVS and CDR2 FQNEAQ. Points from the study as a whole: Ultimately, a single strong signal or clonotype associated with IBD was not supported.

UMIs that included a 6-nucleotide sample barcode were added by template switching, which took place during cDNA synthesis. From the 5' RACE reads, TCRdb lists one entry per CDR3 protein and no DNA. The sample table includes roughly 160,000 distinct CDR3 sequences. Isolation of total RNA was performed on whole blood, with no prior T cell sorting. The receptor comes from a human donor with ulcerative colitis or Crohn's disease, or a healthy co-twin of an affected twin (not recorded which). Sequences were obtained from blood. V is TRBV7-8 and J is TRBJ2-7. CDR3 amino acids: CASSSVISSPYEQYF.